This entry describes one T cell receptor beta chain. This specimen belongs to a study of blood T cell repertoires in COVID-19. For the study at large: The samples span acute and convalescent COVID-19 from the United States, Italy and Spain. From T cells, B-cell-depleted T cells, or PBMCs came the material, which was cDNA or gDNA.

Study processing details: Estimates of nucleated cell counts were drawn from the amplification of reference gene primers. Profiled with immunoSEQ multiplex PCR; TCRdb holds only in-frame clones, not every one. That table furnishes V, J and clone size, whereas the DNA furnished D and trimming. The sample lists more than 110,000 clones, about 90% occurring once. The TCR originated in a woman of 80 years or more with acute or convalescent COVID-19. Material for sequencing was peripheral blood.

CDR3: CASSFSGNTEAFF. The CDR3 DNA sequence: TGTGCCAGCAGCTTCTCAGGGAACACTGAAGCTTTCTTT. The chain is built from TRBV7-9 and TRBJ1-1; D call uncertain. V lost 3 bases, J lost 1 base, and 6 bases lay in between. CDR1 and CDR2 from the germline V gene are SEHNR and FQNEAQ (reference sequence). The CDR3 contains 13 residues.